This is a list of T cell receptor beta chains from one sample in a study of T cells after yellow fever vaccination. TCRdb reprocessed the 5' RACE reads via MiXCR and lists one record per CDR3 protein. The sample has tens of thousands of distinct CDR3 sequences; approximately 7% are singletons. This specimen consisted of CD8+ T cells sorted from PBMCs, obtained about 41 days after the first yellow fever vaccination. These receptor sequences come from a man between 18 and 29 years old who received the YFV17D yellow fever vaccine. CDR3s include the opening cysteine and the closing phenylalanine or tryptophan. Fields, in order: clone size, D gene, V gene, J gene, CDR3 protein, CDR3 DNA. D genes are given only for firm matches. Clone size, where shown, is once, few, many, or a class for clones that have expanded.

size: many
D: NA
V: TRBV7-9
J: TRBJ2-2
CDR3: CASSLLGDNTGELFF
DNA: TGTGCCAGCAGCTTACTGGGGGACAACACCGGGGAGCTGTTTTTT

size: NA
D: NA
V: TRBV20-1
J: TRBJ1-5
CDR3: CSASTQGLKIYQPQHF
DNA: TGCAGTGCTAGTACGCAGGGCTTGAAAATATATCAGCCCCAGCATTTT

size: NA
D: NA
V: TRBV7-9
J: TRBJ1-1
CDR3: CASSMDSHLNTEAFF
DNA: TGTGCCAGCAGCATGGACAGCCATTTGAACACTGAAGCTTTCTTT

size: many
D: NA
V: TRBV10-3
J: TRBJ2-3
CDR3: CAISESGDTQYF
DNA: TGTGCCATCAGTGAGTCAGGAGATACGCAGTATTTT

size: many
D: NA
V: TRBV4-3
J: TRBJ2-3
CDR3: CASSQDNSPGDTQYF
DNA: TGCGCCAGCAGCCAAGATAACTCGCCGGGGGATACGCAGTATTTT

size: many
D: NA
V: TRBV27
J: TRBJ2-7
CDR3: CASSPYEVQAYEQYF
DNA: TGTGCCAGCAGCCCGTATGAGGTACAAGCCTACGAGCAGTACTTC

size: many
D: NA
V: TRBV4-1
J: TRBJ2-2
CDR3: CASSQGGFGELFF
DNA: TGCGCCAGCAGCCAAGGAGGGTTCGGGGAGCTGTTTTTT

size: many
D: NA
V: TRBV4-1
J: TRBJ2-3
CDR3: CASSQAADTQYF
DNA: TGCGCCAGCAGCCAAGCGGCAGATACGCAGTATTTT

size: many
D: TRBD1
V: TRBV4-2
J: TRBJ2-5
CDR3: CASSHGAQGAWETQYF
DNA: TGTGCCAGCAGCCACGGGGCCCAGGGGGCCTGGGAGACCCAGTACTTC

size: NA
D: NA
V: TRBV28
J: TRBJ1-2
CDR3: CASSFRGEGYGYTF
DNA: TGTGCCAGCAGTTTTCGAGGGGAGGGCTATGGCTACACCTTC

size: many
D: NA
V: TRBV6-5
J: TRBJ2-5
CDR3: CASSYSSVASETQYF
DNA: TGTGCCAGCAGTTACTCCAGCGTAGCTTCGGAGACCCAGTACTTC

size: many
D: TRBD2
V: TRBV6-5
J: TRBJ2-5
CDR3: CASSYSTSGGETQYF
DNA: TGTGCCAGCAGTTACTCGACTAGCGGGGGAGAGACCCAGTACTTC

size: many
D: NA
V: TRBV6-2/TRBV6-3
J: TRBJ1-5
CDR3: CASKNRGVNQPQHF
DNA: TGTGCCAGCAAGAATCGAGGGGTCAATCAGCCCCAGCATTTT

size: many
D: NA
V: TRBV28
J: TRBJ1-1
CDR3: CASSLGGAGTEAFF
DNA: TGTGCCAGCAGTTTGGGGGGCGCGGGCACTGAAGCTTTCTTT

size: many
D: NA
V: TRBV29-1
J: TRBJ1-2
CDR3: CSAWSGAFYGYTF
DNA: TGCAGCGCCTGGAGCGGGGCCTTCTATGGCTACACCTTC

size: many
D: NA
V: TRBV7-9
J: TRBJ2-2
CDR3: CASSLRQGPNTGELFF
DNA: TGTGCCAGCAGCTTAAGGCAGGGGCCAAACACCGGGGAGCTGTTTTTT

size: NA
D: NA
V: TRBV7-9
J: TRBJ1-2
CDR3: CASSPTGEPYGYTF
DNA: TGTGCCAGCAGCCCGACGGGAGAACCCTATGGCTACACCTTC

size: few
D: NA
V: TRBV3-1
J: TRBJ2-7
CDR3: CASSQDGRGPFYEQYF
DNA: TGTGCCAGCAGCCAAGATGGGCGGGGGCCTTTCTACGAGCAGTACTTC

size: many
D: NA
V: TRBV7-9
J: TRBJ2-3
CDR3: CASSTLDRSTDTQYF
DNA: TGTGCCAGCAGCACCCTGGACCGGAGCACAGATACGCAGTATTTT

size: many
D: TRBD2
V: TRBV4-3
J: TRBJ2-1
CDR3: CASSQDRTSGGASSYNEQFF
DNA: TGCGCCAGCAGCCAAGATCGAACTAGCGGGGGGGCGAGCTCCTACAATGAGCAGTTCTTC

size: few
D: TRBD1
V: TRBV5-1
J: TRBJ1-6
CDR3: CASRPGQGWTSPLHF
DNA: TGCGCCAGCAGGCCGGGACAGGGGTGGACTTCACCCCTCCACTTT

size: many
D: TRBD1
V: TRBV27
J: TRBJ2-7
CDR3: CASRQGADEQYF
DNA: TGTGCTTCGCGACAGGGGGCCGACGAGCAGTACTTC

size: many
D: NA
V: TRBV6-2/TRBV6-3
J: TRBJ1-1
CDR3: CASGQPELNTEAFF
DNA: TGTGCCAGCGGACAACCCGAACTGAACACTGAAGCTTTCTTT

size: many
D: TRBD1
V: TRBV6-2/TRBV6-3
J: TRBJ2-2
CDR3: CASRGQGDTGELFF
DNA: TGTGCCAGCAGAGGGCAGGGGGACACCGGGGAGCTGTTTTTT

size: NA
D: NA
V: TRBV25-1
J: TRBJ2-1
CDR3: CASSPLGGLGNNEQFF
DNA: TGTGCCAGCAGCCCCCTTGGAGGGTTGGGAAACAATGAGCAGTTCTTC

size: NA
D: TRBD2
V: TRBV6-4
J: TRBJ2-1
CDR3: CASSRTSGGYYNEQFF
DNA: TGTGCCAGCAGTCGGACTAGCGGGGGTTACTACAATGAGCAGTTCTTC

size: many
D: TRBD2
V: TRBV7-3
J: TRBJ2-2
CDR3: CASSPALTGGPHTGELFF
DNA: TGTGCCAGCAGTCCCGCATTGACGGGGGGACCTCACACCGGGGAGCTGTTTTTT

size: many
D: NA
V: TRBV7-9
J: TRBJ2-5
CDR3: CASSLDPRRETQYF
DNA: TGTGCCAGCAGCTTAGATCCCCGTCGGGAGACCCAGTACTTC

size: many
D: TRBD1
V: TRBV27
J: TRBJ1-2
CDR3: CASSPTGAYGYTF
DNA: TGTGCCAGCAGTCCGACAGGGGCCTATGGCTACACCTTC

size: NA
D: TRBD2
V: TRBV6-5
J: TRBJ2-1
CDR3: CASSYRLAAHSYNEQFF
DNA: TGTGCCAGCAGTTACCGACTAGCGGCTCACTCCTACAATGAGCAGTTCTTC

size: medium-sized
D: NA
V: TRBV5-1
J: TRBJ2-7
CDR3: CASSLEIPDEQYF
DNA: TGCGCCAGCAGCTTGGAAATACCGGACGAGCAGTACTTC